Below are 21 T cell receptor beta chains sequenced from a single sample in a study of cytomegalovirus exposure and HLA in healthy donors. The method was immunoSEQ multiplex PCR; TCRdb's version includes in-frame clones alone and lacks a portion of them. This table holds 250,000 to 350,000 clones, approximately 88% found once. The specimen sequenced was PBMCs. The receptor set was obtained from a woman aged 18-29 years in good health and CMV-seronegative.

This clone was detected a few times. This chain joins TRBV2 and TRBJ2-7; no firm D call. The ends were cut back, 2 bases at V and 2 bases at J, with 10 bases in the middle. Germline V gene lookup returns CDR1 SNHLY and CDR2 FYNNEI. This CDR3 is built from 14 residues. CDR3 bases: TGTGCCAGCAGTGAACGGCAGGTCGCCTACGAGCAGTACTTC. This codes for CASSERQVAYEQYF.

The CDR3 loop reads CSVVQGTHEQYF. CDR3 DNA sequence: TGCAGCGTTGTTCAGGGTACTCACGAGCAGTACTTC. The chain uses TRBV29-1 and TRBJ2-7; weak D call: TRBD1 (5 bases). Germline assignment: CDR1 SQVTM and CDR2 ANQGSEA. Trimming took off 4 bases at V and 5 bases at J, with 12 bases between the two ends. This CDR3 has 12 amino acids.

This chain uses TRBV4-3 with TRBJ2-3; 8 bases agree with TRBD1. Germline trimming cut 4 bases from V and 5 bases from J; bases unmatched to any gene: 17. Looked up from germline, CDR1 is LGHNA and CDR2 is YSLEER. The CDR3 length is 18 residues. CDR3 residues: CASSPQGGGQGALDTQYF. The CDR3 nucleotides read TGCGCCAGCAGCCCCCAAGGGGGTGGACAGGGAGCCCTAGATACGCAGTATTTT.

The chain uses TRBV9 and TRBJ2-2, with a possible D match to TRBD2 (5 bases). Germline CDR1 SGDLS, CDR2 YYNGEE. This CDR3 spans 18 amino acids. With 0 bases removed from V and 0 bases from J, the gap between germline ends came to 15 bases. The CDR3 sequence is CASSVGGWVPANTGELFF. The CDR3 coding sequence is TGTGCCAGCAGCGTAGGCGGGTGGGTACCGGCGAACACCGGGGAGCTGTTTTTT.

The chain has TRBV28 and TRBJ1-1; 11 bases are a match to TRBD1. The V gene end was trimmed by 6 bases and the J gene end by 3 bases; junction bases not matched to a gene: 15. The CDR3 totals 18 residues. The germline V gene has CDR1 MDHEN and CDR2 SYDVKM. CDR3 residues: CASRVFWTGGRRDTEAFF. Here the CDR3 DNA reads TGTGCCAGCAGGGTCTTTTGGACAGGGGGCAGGAGGGACACTGAAGCTTTCTTT. Complete variable domain (other parts from reference TRBV28 and TRBJ1-1): DVKVTQSSRYLVKRTGEKVFLECVQDMDHENMFWYRQDPGLGLRLIYFSYDVKMKEKGDIPEGYSVSREKKERFSLILESASTNQTSMYLCASRVFWTGGRRDTEAFFGQGTRLTVV.

V is TRBV5-1 and J is TRBJ2-1, with 7 bases fitting TRBD2. Germline CDR1 is SGHRS and CDR2 is YFSETQ. The trim removed 0 bases at V and 8 bases at J, leaving 8 bases unmatched. There are 15 residues in the CDR3. CDR3 bases: TGCGCCAGCAGCTTGGCCGGACTAGGTCATTATGAGCAGTTCTTC. This encodes CASSLAGLGHYEQFF.

The rearrangement links TRBV6-5 to TRBJ2-2; D is unclear. The CDR3 consists of 14 residues. Trimming stripped 6 bases from V and 5 bases from J, with 13 bases between. Germline CDR1 MNHEY, CDR2 SVGAGI. CDR3 bases: TGTGCCAGCAGCGACATAACCGAAACCGGGGAGCTGTTTTTT. Its translation: CASSDITETGELFF.

The chain has TRBV5-4 and TRBJ2-5, with unresolved D. V dropped 0 bases and J dropped 5 bases, with 8 bases sitting between them. The germline V gene encodes CDR1 SGHNT and CDR2 YYREEE (reference sequence). The CDR3 consists of 13 residues. The CDR3 loop is CASSLGFRETQYF. As DNA, the CDR3 is TGTGCCAGCAGCTTGGGTTTTCGGGAGACCCAGTACTTC.

This chain connects TRBV28 to TRBJ1-2; D gene ambiguous. V was clipped by 7 bases and J by 0 bases, with 18 bases between them. This CDR3 has 16 residues. Germline CDR1 is MDHEN and CDR2 is SYDVKM. CDR3 loop: CASMSHRELANYGYTF. For the CDR3, the DNA is TGTGCCAGCATGAGTCATAGGGAGTTAGCTAACTATGGCTACACCTTC.

This chain links TRBV28 with TRBJ1-2; 8 positions agree with TRBD1. The CDR3 length is 9 residues. CDR1 and CDR2 (germline): MDHEN, SYDVKM. J lost 13 bases, V lost 8 bases, and 3 bases had no gene match. CDR3 coding DNA: TGTGCCAGCGGCGGGACAGGCACCTTC. The encoded protein is CASGGTGTF.

The chain is built from TRBV28 and TRBJ1-5; possibly TRBD1 for D (5 bases). V lost 6 bases to trimming and J lost 3 bases, with 15 bases between them. Germline V gives CDR1 MDHEN, CDR2 SYDVKM. This CDR3 region has 15 residues. The CDR3: CASSRTRAFNQPQHF. The DNA for the CDR3 is TGTGCCAGCAGCCGGACAAGGGCCTTCAATCAGCCCCAGCATTTT.

The V gene is TRBV6-1, the J gene TRBJ2-7; D unclear. This CDR3 has 11 amino acids. The germline V gene has CDR1 MNHNS and CDR2 SASEGT. The germline V and J ends were trimmed by 4 bases and 7 bases, with 8 bases remaining between them. CDR3 in DNA: TGTGCCAGCAGTGCCTATCTAGAGCAGTACTTC. Amino acids: CASSAYLEQYF.

The chain couples TRBV27 to TRBJ2-3, with 12 bases aligning to TRBD2. Looked up from germline, CDR1 is MNHEY and CDR2 is SMNVEV (reference sequence). The V and J ends lost 4 bases and 6 bases, in that order; junction bases with no gene match: 8. The CDR3 length is 16 residues. For the CDR3, the DNA is TGTGCCAGCAGTTCCCCAGGGCTAGCGGGGGGGGATACGCAGTATTTT. Protein product: CASSSPGLAGGDTQYF.

The rearrangement links TRBV11-2 to TRBJ2-3; TRBD1 is a possible D gene (5 bases). Between the trimmed V and J ends, which lost 1 base and 6 bases, there was a span of 8 bases. Germline V lookup: CDR1 SGHAT, CDR2 FQNNGV. The CDR3 contains 13 residues. CDR3 DNA: TGTGCCAGCAGCTTAGTAGGGGCGGATACGCAGTATTTT. As protein: CASSLVGADTQYF.

The chain couples TRBV4-1 to TRBJ2-3, with 7 bases that match TRBD2. The CDR3 extends over 13 amino acids. J gave up 3 bases and V 4 bases, and 1 base lay outside the gene matches. The germline CDR1 and CDR2 sequences are MGHRA and YSYEKL. CDR3 sequence (DNA): TGCGCCAGCAGCCCACTAGCGACAGATACGCAGTATTTT. This translates into CASSPLATDTQYF.

The chain is built from TRBV2 and TRBJ2-5; no definite D call. The CDR3 length is 14 residues. Germline CDR1 is SNHLY and CDR2 is FYNNEI. Between the trimmed V and J ends, which lost 6 bases and 0 bases, there was a span of 11 bases. As DNA, the CDR3 is TGTGCCAGCAGAGCTTTACAGTACCAAGAGACCCAGTACTTC. It codes for CASRALQYQETQYF.

V gene TRBV28 combines with J gene TRBJ1-5, with D maybe TRBD1 (5 bases). The CDR3 totals 14 residues. Germline CDR1 MDHEN, CDR2 SYDVKM. V lost 3 bases to trimming and J lost 3 bases, with 9 bases between them. CDR3 in amino acids: CASSLADINQPQHF. The CDR3, as DNA: TGTGCCAGCAGTTTGGCGGACATCAATCAGCCCCAGCATTTT.

V gene TRBV6-6 combines with J gene TRBJ2-7, with 7 bases fitting TRBD2. This CDR3 region has 16 residues. Germline values: CDR1 MNHNY, CDR2 SVGAGI (reference sequence). V shed 2 bases and J 0 bases; nucleotides not matched to a gene: 7. The CDR3 coding sequence is TGTGCCAGCAGTTACGCTGGGGGGGGAAGCTCCTACGAGCAGTACTTC. It yields the protein CASSYAGGGSSYEQYF.

This chain connects TRBV28 to TRBJ1-4; D uncertain. Trimming took 8 bases from V and 0 from J, leaving 10 bases between them. The CDR3 extends over 14 amino acids. Germline V gives CDR1 MDHEN, CDR2 SYDVKM. The CDR3 DNA follows: TGTGCCAGCCGAGGCGTTTCAACTAATGAAAAACTGTTTTTT. This codes for CASRGVSTNEKLFF.

The rearrangement links TRBV19 to TRBJ1-5; 12 bases match TRBD1. The CDR3 consists of 15 residues. With V trimmed by 3 bases and J by 6 bases, 3 bases remained unmatched. In germline, CDR1 is LNHDA, CDR2 SQIVND (reference sequence). The CDR3 reads CASSMGTGGGQPQHF. The CDR3 DNA follows: TGTGCCAGTAGTATGGGGACAGGGGGCGGTCAGCCCCAGCATTTT.

The genes are TRBV5-1 and TRBJ2-1; D not certain. The germline V gene has CDR1 SGHRS and CDR2 YFSETQ. The CDR3 runs 15 residues. V lost 0 bases and J 0 bases, leaving 7 bases between the germline ends. As DNA, the CDR3 is TGCGCCAGCAGCTTGGGGCCAAGCTCCTACAATGAGCAGTTCTTC. This codes for CASSLGPSSYNEQFF.